One T cell receptor beta chain is described in this entry. The specificity of this receptor is unknown. No qualities accompany the bases; no much larger clone lies one base away. The sample's time point label, decoded: baseline before first vaccination. Vaccinee samples were obtained from the UK trials COV001 and COV002, which included a single-blind randomized controlled phase 2/3 trial of AZD1222 (ChAdOx1 nCoV-19) in healthy adults. For TCRbeta chain sequencing, PBMC samples from trial participants were taken at day 0 and at day 28 after the second dose. The CDR3 measures 14 amino acids from cysteine to phenylalanine. Only CDR3 DNA remains: 42 bases, in frame from the first base. Looking up the germline V gene yields CDR1 KGHSH and CDR2 LQKENI. Trimming costs V 4 bases and J 7 bases, and their ends lie 11 bases apart. This sample stems from a study of T cell responses to AZD1222 COVID-19 vaccine (dated by TCRdb to the early 2020s). About the study as a whole: AZD1222 recipients with second doses at about 4 weeks or about 12 weeks were pooled, because spike-specific TCR depth and breadth did not differ between schedules. TCR sequencing was performed for about 240 trial participants, of whom about 200 were given two doses of AZD1222 and 26 were given two doses of MenACWY control vaccine. Enrollment into the trials was organized by age into subgroups of 18-55, 56-69 and 70-plus years, and those subgroups contained about 160, 30 and 59 TCR-sequenced participants, respectively.

The CDR3 regions of human TCRbeta chains were analyzed by immunosequencing. The study's processing was this. TCRs in the repertoires were matched against a reference library of SARS-CoV-2-specific TCRs that had been generated with the MIRA antigen-specificity platform. Breadth was defined as the fraction of unique TCRs that were SARS-CoV-2-associated, and depth was defined as the fraction of total T cells that were SARS-CoV-2-associated. Using the MIRA data, every spike-specific TCR was mapped to the spike region that the TCR reacted to and assigned to either a CD4 or a CD8 class. Log10-transformed breadth and depth values were compared by one-way ANOVA with Sidak's multiple comparisons tests. TCRdb re-hosts the immuneACCESS table, in-frame sequences only. Its copies lack some clones; in the studies checked, an unresolved V gene accounts for under half of them, and the cause for the rest is not known. V and J calls and clone size are those listed in that table; D and trimming were worked out from the DNA. Recorded for this sample are over 95,000 clones; around nine tenths of them occurred a single time. The top ten hold about 3% of the sample.

What the study reported, not specific to this receptor: No day 14 peak-response samples were available, so repertoires were characterized only after the peak T cell response. Conclusions about previously exposed vaccinees were limited because only six AZD1222 recipients were SARS-CoV-2 seropositive at baseline. The 56-69-year group was small, and its depth increase did not reach significance, likely because of low power. After two AZD1222 doses, spike-specific TCR breadth and depth were significantly higher than at day 0 and than in MenACWY recipients. Reportedly, almost half of the unique spike-specific TCRs recognized epitopes lying outside the regions that are mutated in the B.1.351 and B.1.1.7 variants. Vaccine-associated CD4 TCRs spanned the whole spike protein, with dominant responses in regions 160-218 and 743-854. Most participants were white British and females outnumbered males, and the authors suggested that clonal diversity may have been underestimated.

Recombination linked TRBV18 to TRBJ1-6, with an unclear D gene assignment. The sequence came from an adult in good health. The sample consisted of peripheral blood, taken on day 0 of AZD1222 vaccination. Read as DNA, the sequence is TGTGCCAGCTCACATGGGGTGGAGAATTCACCCCTCCACTTT. Translated, it gives CASSHGVENSPLHF.